The rows below give T cell receptor beta chains drawn from one sample of a study of response to subunit inactivated influenza vaccine. TCRdb independently ran MiXCR on the RT-PCR reads; one entry per CDR3 protein. The sample has about 570,000 distinct CDR3 sequences, approximately 10% seen once. The same data also went into a second study, on T cells expressing NK-cell markers.

Sequenced material: PBMCs from blood, taken on the day of vaccination. The receptors originated from a man aged 45 to 65 who received an inactivated influenza vaccine. CDR3s include the opening cysteine and the closing phenylalanine or tryptophan. A D gene is named only where the DNA matches it firmly. The size field is filled for only some rows; it gives once, few, many or a size class.

CDR3nt | CDR3aa | abundance | j_gene | d_gene | v_gene
TGTGCCAGCAGCTTGGTGTACGGGGGCCCCACAGATACGCAGTATTTT | CASSLVYGGPTDTQYF | NA | TRBJ2-3 | NA | TRBV5-5
TGTGCCAGCAGTCCTCCCTTAAGCCGGACGGTCTTCTATGGCTACACCTTC | CASSPPLSRTVFYGYTF | NA | TRBJ1-2 | NA | TRBV6-2/TRBV6-3
TGTGCCAGCAGCTTGGGTCGGGGAGGGAGGCTAGCCAAAAACATTCAGTACTTC | CASSLGRGGRLAKNIQYF | NA | TRBJ2-4 | TRBD2 | TRBV11-2
TGCGCCAGCAGCTTAGGCCGGAGTGGAGAGACCCAGTACTTC | CASSLGRSGETQYF | many | TRBJ2-5 | NA | TRBV5-1
TGTGCCAGCAGCTTCCAGACAGGGATGGCGGAGACCCAGTACTTC | CASSFQTGMAETQYF | few | TRBJ2-5 | TRBD1 | TRBV7-9
TGCAGTGCTAGAGGTCCATTAGCGGGAGGGCCATACAATGAGCAGTTCTTC | CSARGPLAGGPYNEQFF | few | TRBJ2-1 | TRBD2 | TRBV20-1
TGTGCCAGCAGTGGGGGGGGAGGCCCCTCCACAGATACGCAGTATTTT | CASSGGGGPSTDTQYF | NA | TRBJ2-3 | TRBD2 | TRBV6-1
TGTGCCAGCAGTGACCTATTAGCTGCAACTAATGAAAAACTGTTTTTT | CASSDLLAATNEKLFF | many | TRBJ1-4 | NA | TRBV6-1
TGCAGTGCTAGGACCGGGACTAGCGGATACAATGAGCAGTTCTTC | CSARTGTSGYNEQFF | few | TRBJ2-1 | TRBD2 | TRBV20-1
TGCGCCAGCAGCACAGGGACGCAAGAGACCCAGTACTTC | CASSTGTQETQYF | many | TRBJ2-5 | NA | TRBV10-2
TGTGCCAGCAGTTCTTTTGGGGGAAAGCGGGGTCAGCCCCAGCATTTT | CASSSFGGKRGQPQHF | NA | TRBJ1-5 | NA | TRBV12-3/TRBV12-4
TGCAGCGTTGGAGGGGGTCTCAAGTCCGTGAACTATGGCTACACCTTC | CSVGGGLKSVNYGYTF | NA | TRBJ1-2 | NA | TRBV29-1
TGTGCCAGTAGTATGGGGCGGGAGCAGTTCTTC | CASSMGREQFF | few | TRBJ2-1 | NA | TRBV19
TGTGCCAGCAGTCCCCATCTGGTGTACAATGAGCAGTTCTTC | CASSPHLVYNEQFF | NA | TRBJ2-1 | NA | TRBV12-3/TRBV12-4
TGCGCCAGCACCATGGGGGATTGGACCGGGGAGCTGTTTTTT | CASTMGDWTGELFF | NA | TRBJ2-2 | NA | TRBV5-1
TGTGCCAGCAGTGCAAAAGGGGACAGTACCTACGAGCAGTACTTC | CASSAKGDSTYEQYF | NA | TRBJ2-7 | TRBD1 | TRBV12-3/TRBV12-4
TGCAGTGCGCGGACAATTCTGAATGAGCAGTTCTTC | CSARTILNEQFF | NA | TRBJ2-1 | NA | TRBV20-1
TGTGCCAGCAACTTAGAACAGGGGCGGGCCACTGAAGCTTTCTTT | CASNLEQGRATEAFF | NA | TRBJ1-1 | TRBD1 | TRBV7-9
TGTGCCAGCAGTCCAAACCCGACCGGGTACGAGCAGTACTTC | CASSPNPTGYEQYF | NA | TRBJ2-7 | NA | TRBV28
TGCAGCGTTATAGCGACCCGGGAGCTGTTTTTT | CSVIATRELFF | NA | TRBJ2-2 | NA | TRBV29-1
TGCAGCGCCGATGAACTGGCGGGAGGGCCGAGGAGCACAGATACGCAGTATTTT | CSADELAGGPRSTDTQYF | few | TRBJ2-3 | TRBD2 | TRBV29-1
TGCAGTGCTAGTTTGGACTCAACGTCTAGCACAGATACGCAGTATTTT | CSASLDSTSSTDTQYF | few | TRBJ2-3 | NA | TRBV20-1
TGTGCCAGCAGCACGGGACACCGCACAGATACGCAGTATTTT | CASSTGHRTDTQYF | few | TRBJ2-3 | NA | TRBV11-2
TGTGCCAGCAGTTTATTGACGCCTGAAGCTTTCTTT | CASSLLTPEAFF | NA | TRBJ1-1 | NA | TRBV12-3/TRBV12-4
TGTGCCAGCAGCCAAGGCGGGATCTCCTACAATGAGCAGTTCTTC | CASSQGGISYNEQFF | NA | TRBJ2-1 | NA | TRBV3-1
TGTGCCAGCAGCCAAGAGAGGGGTCGTAGGGGTGGCTACACCTTC | CASSQERGRRGGYTF | few | TRBJ1-2 | NA | TRBV4-2
TGTGCCAGCAGTTTTTCGACCGGGACAGGGTTTCCGCTAGCCAAAAACATTCAGTACTTC | CASSFSTGTGFPLAKNIQYF | NA | TRBJ2-4 | TRBD1 | TRBV6-5
TGTGCCAGCAGCAAAGCCGGGACTATGAATTCACCCCTCCACTTT | CASSKAGTMNSPLHF | few | TRBJ1-6 | NA | TRBV7-2
TGCAGCGGAACAGGGGGCGCACGGGAGACCCAGTACTTC | CSGTGGARETQYF | NA | TRBJ2-5 | TRBD1 | TRBV29-1
TGCAGTGCTAGCCAGGACTATGGAGGCTACACCTTC | CSASQDYGGYTF | few | TRBJ1-2 | NA | TRBV20-1
TGTGCCAGCAGCTTCAGGGTGGAGGGCACTGAAGCTTTCTTT | CASSFRVEGTEAFF | NA | TRBJ1-1 | NA | TRBV7-8
TGCAGTGCTAGTTGGGATAGCTCCTACAATGAGCAGTTCTTC | CSASWDSSYNEQFF | few | TRBJ2-1 | NA | TRBV20-1
TGTGCCAGCAGCCAAACCGGGACACTCACGGGAGATACGCAGTATTTT | CASSQTGTLTGDTQYF | NA | TRBJ2-3 | NA | TRBV4-2
TGCAGCGTGCTGACAGGGGGCCTCGCAGATACGCAGTATTTT | CSVLTGGLADTQYF | few | TRBJ2-3 | TRBD1 | TRBV29-1
TGCAGTGCTATCGCGGATCAAGAGACCCAGTACTTC | CSAIADQETQYF | NA | TRBJ2-5 | NA | TRBV20-1
TGCGCCAGCAGCCAAGAGGGGGGTGCACTTCATTTT | CASSQEGGALHF | few | TRBJ1-5 | NA | TRBV4-3
TGTGCCAGCAGTTTTAGTGCCAGCTACGAGCAGTACTTC | CASSFSASYEQYF | NA | TRBJ2-7 | NA | TRBV12-3/TRBV12-4
TGTGCCAGCAGCATCCGTGGGGACGGCTACACCTTC | CASSIRGDGYTF | NA | TRBJ1-2 | NA | TRBV7-2
TGTGCCAGCAGGGCAGGGGGCGGTCAGCCCCAGCATTTT | CASRAGGGQPQHF | NA | TRBJ1-5 | TRBD1 | TRBV6-2/TRBV6-3
TGTGCCATCAGTGAGTCGGCGGACCTTAGCAATCAGCCCCAGCATTTT | CAISESADLSNQPQHF | NA | TRBJ1-5 | NA | TRBV10-3
TGTGCCACCTCTCCGGGACAATCCTACGAGCAGTACTTC | CATSPGQSYEQYF | NA | TRBJ2-7 | NA | TRBV15